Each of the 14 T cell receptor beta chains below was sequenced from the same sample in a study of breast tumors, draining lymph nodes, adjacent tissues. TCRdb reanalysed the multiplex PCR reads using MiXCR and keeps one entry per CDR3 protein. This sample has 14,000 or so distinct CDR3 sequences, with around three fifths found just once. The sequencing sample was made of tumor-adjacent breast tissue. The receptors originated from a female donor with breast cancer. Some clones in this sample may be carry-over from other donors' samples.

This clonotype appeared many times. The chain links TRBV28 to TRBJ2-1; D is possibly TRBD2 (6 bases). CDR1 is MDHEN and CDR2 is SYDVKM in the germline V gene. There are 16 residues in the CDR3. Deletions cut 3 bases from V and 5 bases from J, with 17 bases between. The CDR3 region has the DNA TGTGCCAGCAGTTTTGTCGCTAGCGATCGGCACAATGAGCAGTTCTTC. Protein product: CASSFVASDRHNEQFF. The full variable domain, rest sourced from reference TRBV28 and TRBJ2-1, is DVKVTQSSRYLVKRTGEKVFLECVQDMDHENMFWYRQDPGLGLRLIYFSYDVKMKEKGDIPEGYSVSREKKERFSLILESASTNQTSMYLCASSFVASDRHNEQFFGPGTRLTVL.

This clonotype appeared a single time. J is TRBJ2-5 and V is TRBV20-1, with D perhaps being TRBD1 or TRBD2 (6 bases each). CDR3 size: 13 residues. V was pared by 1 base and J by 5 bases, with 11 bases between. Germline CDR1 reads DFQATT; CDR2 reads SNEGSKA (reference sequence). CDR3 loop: CSARAGGRETQYF. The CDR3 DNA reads TGCAGTGCTAGAGCTGGGGGGCGGGAGACCCAGTACTTC.

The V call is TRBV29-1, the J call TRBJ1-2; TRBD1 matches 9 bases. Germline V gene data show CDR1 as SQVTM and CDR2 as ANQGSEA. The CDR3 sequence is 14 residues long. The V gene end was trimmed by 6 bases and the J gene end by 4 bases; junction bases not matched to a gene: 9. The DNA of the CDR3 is TGCAGCGTGAAGGGACAGGGTTGGGGCTATGGCTACACCTTC. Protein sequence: CSVKGQGWGYGYTF.

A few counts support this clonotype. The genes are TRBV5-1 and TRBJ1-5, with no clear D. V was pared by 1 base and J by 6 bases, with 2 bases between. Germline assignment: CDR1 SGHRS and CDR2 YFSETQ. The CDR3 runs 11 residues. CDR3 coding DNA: TGCGCCAGCAGCTTGCCTCAGCCCCAGCATTTT. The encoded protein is CASSLPQPQHF.

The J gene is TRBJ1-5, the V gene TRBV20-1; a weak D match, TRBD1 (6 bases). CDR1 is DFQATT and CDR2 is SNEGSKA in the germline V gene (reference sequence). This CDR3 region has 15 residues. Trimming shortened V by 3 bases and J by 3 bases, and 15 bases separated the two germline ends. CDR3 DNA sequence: TGCAGTGCTAGCTTACTACAGGGTGACAATCAGCCCCAGCATTTT. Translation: CSASLLQGDNQPQHF.

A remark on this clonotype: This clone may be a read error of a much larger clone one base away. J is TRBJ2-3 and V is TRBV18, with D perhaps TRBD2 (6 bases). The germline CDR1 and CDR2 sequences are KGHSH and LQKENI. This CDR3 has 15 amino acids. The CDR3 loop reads CASTRTDTSTDTRYF. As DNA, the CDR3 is TGTGCCAGCACAAGGACGGATACTAGCACAGATACGCGGTATTTT.

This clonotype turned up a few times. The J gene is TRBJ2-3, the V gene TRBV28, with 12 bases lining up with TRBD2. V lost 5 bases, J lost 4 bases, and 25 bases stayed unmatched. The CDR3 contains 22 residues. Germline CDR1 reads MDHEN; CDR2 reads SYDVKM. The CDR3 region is CASSRLTSGRGFPCGGADTQYF. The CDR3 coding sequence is TGTGCCAGCAGTCGCCTGACTAGCGGGAGAGGTTTCCCTTGTGGGGGTGCAGATACGCAGTATTTT.

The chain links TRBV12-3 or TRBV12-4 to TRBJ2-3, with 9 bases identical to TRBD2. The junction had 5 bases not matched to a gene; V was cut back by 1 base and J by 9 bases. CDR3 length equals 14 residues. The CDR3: CASSLEAGGVTQYF. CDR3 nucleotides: TGTGCCAGCAGTTTAGAAGCGGGAGGCGTGACGCAGTATTTT.

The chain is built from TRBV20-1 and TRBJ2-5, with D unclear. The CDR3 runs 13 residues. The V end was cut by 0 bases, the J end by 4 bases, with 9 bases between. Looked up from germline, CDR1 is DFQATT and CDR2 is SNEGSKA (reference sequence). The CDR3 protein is CSARDKGPETQYF. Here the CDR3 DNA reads TGCAGTGCTAGAGATAAGGGCCCAGAGACCCAGTACTTC.

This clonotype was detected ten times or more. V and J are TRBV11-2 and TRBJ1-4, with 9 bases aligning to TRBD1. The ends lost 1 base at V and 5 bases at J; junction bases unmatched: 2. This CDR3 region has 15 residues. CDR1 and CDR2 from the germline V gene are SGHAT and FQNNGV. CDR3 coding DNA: TGTGCCAGCAGCTTAGGGGACAGGGACAATGAAAAACTGTTTTTT. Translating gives CASSLGDRDNEKLFF.

The chain's CDR3 is CASSLVGQEQYF. As DNA, the CDR3 is TGTGCCAGCAGCTTAGTGGGACAGGAGCAGTACTTC. The chain joins TRBV7-9 to TRBJ2-7; 7 bases map to TRBD1. The CDR3 covers 12 residues. Germline V gene sequence: CDR1 SEHNR, CDR2 FQNEAQ (reference sequence). J was trimmed by 7 bases and V by 1 base; bases with no gene match: 1.

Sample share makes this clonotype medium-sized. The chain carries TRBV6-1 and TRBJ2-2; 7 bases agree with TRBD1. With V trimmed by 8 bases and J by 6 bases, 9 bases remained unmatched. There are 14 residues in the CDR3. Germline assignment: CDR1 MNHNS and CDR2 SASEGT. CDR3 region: CASCRGGSAGELFF. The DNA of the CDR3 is TGTGCCAGCTGTCGAGGGGGCAGCGCCGGGGAGCTGTTTTTT.

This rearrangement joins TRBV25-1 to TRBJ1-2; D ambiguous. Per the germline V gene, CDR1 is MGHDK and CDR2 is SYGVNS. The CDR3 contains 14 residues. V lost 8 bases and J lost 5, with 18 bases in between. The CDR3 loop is CASGPGIGSYGYTF. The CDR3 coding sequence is TGTGCCAGCGGCCCCGGGATAGGAAGTTATGGCTACACCTTC.

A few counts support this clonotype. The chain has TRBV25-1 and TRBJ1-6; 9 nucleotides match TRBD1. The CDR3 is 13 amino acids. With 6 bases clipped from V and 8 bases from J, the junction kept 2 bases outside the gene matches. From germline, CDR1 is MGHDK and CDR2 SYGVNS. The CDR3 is CASSRTGDSPLHF. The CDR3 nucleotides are TGTGCCAGCAGCCGGACAGGGGATTCACCCCTCCACTTT.